Detailed here is one TCR beta chain. There are a few counts of this clonotype. Its binding antigen is unknown. One base away there is no much larger clone; base qualities are not given. Sequencing was carried out with an Illumina NovaSeq 6000. TCRalpha and TCRbeta cDNA libraries were constructed by 5'RACE with constant-segment primers, with sample barcodes and unique molecular identifiers being introduced. Trizol reagent was used to extract RNA from every sample. Amplification of the libraries took two PCR steps, and the second step added a second sample barcode plus Illumina TruSeq adapters. Sequencing of libraries was performed on an Illumina NovaSeq with 2 x 150 bp paired-end reads. On the study's bioinformatics: With migec v1.2.7, reads were demultiplexed and then collapsed into UMI-guided consensus sequences. Using mixcr v2.1.11, UMI consensuses were aligned to TRA and TRB V and J templates and then assembled into clonotypes. A clonotype was counted as expanded or contracted only if both edgeR and NoisET called the change significant, with noise models trained on biological replicates. For edgeR calls, the cutoffs were a false discovery rate-adjusted p below 0.01 and a log2 fold-change threshold of 1. As an exploratory analysis of dynamics, max-normalized trajectories of the 1000 most abundant clonotypes were examined with PCA combined with hierarchical clustering. Separately sequenced CD4+ and CD8+ repertoires were used to assign a CD4 or CD8 phenotype to each responding clone. TCRdb took the public reads, trimmed them with fastp at Q25, ran MiXCR for clone calling and kept in-frame beta chains. All rows with the same CDR3 protein become a single entry with the most common DNA and genes. None of the V and J calls come from the authors' own analysis; TCRdb made them. The sample table contains about 180,000 distinct CDR3 sequences; only one count was recorded for roughly 18% of them. Roughly 4.3% of the sample comes from the top ten.

V gives up 4 bases and J gives up 4 bases, and the segment between their germline ends measures 11 bases. There are 14 amino acids in the CDR3, from cysteine to phenylalanine inclusive. Here the CDR3 DNA is all that survives: 42 bases in frame from base 1. Looking up the germline V gene yields CDR1 SGHRS and CDR2 YFSETQ. PBMCs were isolated by Ficoll-Paque density gradient centrifugation. This record comes from a study of T-cell memory formation after mild COVID-19 (dated by TCRdb to about 2021). With regard to the full study: TCR sequence clusters from the two donors were largely donor specific. In a couple of donors, T-cell clones that expanded and contracted after mild COVID-19 were followed by sequencing TCRalpha and TCRbeta repertoires longitudinally. Two young, previously healthy adult volunteers made up the cohort, one male and one female. The study at large found these results: Balanced CD4/CD8 phenotypes were observed for clones contracting from day 15 to 85, whereas a bias towards CD4+ was observed for a second wave of clones expanding from day 15 to 37. The detection of some responding clones in pre-infection memory suggests that pre-existing cross-reactive memory T cells joined the SARS-CoV-2 response. The study covered only two mild cases, and larger cohorts including severe cases with pre-infection samples were considered necessary. Contracting CD4+ clones appeared mostly in the CM and EM memory subsets, whereas CD8+ clones were enriched in EMRA. The second-wave clones that peaked on day 37 were not confirmed to be SARS-CoV-2 specific.

The sample consisted of PBMCs or a T cell subset sorted from them (not recorded which). This TCR came from a man aged 18 to 35 who had mild COVID-19 (a few samples of this study predate the infection). The sample titles of this study are shuffled in the database, so cell type and time point are left out; the donor was told from shared clones. In this chain, TRBV5-1 is recombined with TRBJ2-2; the D element might be TRBD1 or TRBD2, as each aligns at 5 bases. The CDR3 loop reads CASSNRDGTGELFF. The bases read TGCGCCAGCAGCAACCGGGACGGCACCGGGGAGCTGTTTTTT.